This T cell receptor beta chain was captured in a study of beta chain features in type 1 diabetes. Study results and caveats: The naive, central memory and Treg TCRB repertoires of patients appeared to be more similar to one another than those of healthy donors. Shorter templates may be favored by PCR, equally so in patients and controls.

The CDR3 consists of 16 residues. Trimming left V 5 bases short and J 0 bases short, with 15 bases between. CDR1 is LNHDA, CDR2 SQIVND, per germline (reference sequence). This clone has just a few counts. The antigen is unknown. Reverse transcribing all isolated RNA meant expressed TCRB transcripts were sequenced. The assay was immunoSEQ multiplex PCR, and TCRdb's table has in-frame clones only and misses some. The data contain 350,000 to 450,000 clones, more than 11% of them singletons. Sorted populations all had greater than 95% purity. The rearrangement joins TRBV19 to TRBJ2-3; D gene unclear. The clonotype originates from a man under 40 in good health. The specimen sequenced was naive CD4+ T cells from blood. Written as DNA, the CDR3 is TGTGCCAGTAGTTCGCAGGACCGACCTAGCACAGATACGCAGTATTTT. Translation: CASSSQDRPSTDTQYF.